This T cell receptor beta chain was identified in a study of T cells in Graves' hyperthyroidism and ophthalmopathy. Study context: Prior to any treatment, at the point of initial diagnosis, peripheral blood was collected.

TCR beta CDR3 regions were amplified from RNA transcripts. Using the HTBI primer set, a first-round RT-PCR was run on the TCR CDR3. TCRdb processed the multiplex PCR reads anew with MiXCR; each CDR3 protein has one entry. The sample has 600,000 or so distinct CDR3 sequences, about 14% seen once. Ophthalmopathy in the patients scored at least 3 on Clinical Activity Score and at least 4 on NOSPECS grade, lasting under 3 months. The study left out patients who had uncontrolled infection, other autoimmune disease, pregnancy or lactation. V was clipped by 6 bases and J by 0 bases; unmatched bases: 7. The germline V gene encodes CDR1 LNHNV and CDR2 YYDKDF (reference sequence). The CDR3 covers 15 residues.

V is TRBV15 and J is TRBJ2-7; 8 bases are a match to TRBD2. The receptor comes from a woman between 45 and 65 years old with Graves' ophthalmopathy. The source material was blood. CDR3 in amino acids: CATSMRAGASYEQYF. The DNA for the CDR3 is TGTGCCACCAGTATGAGAGCGGGAGCCTCCTACGAGCAGTACTTC.